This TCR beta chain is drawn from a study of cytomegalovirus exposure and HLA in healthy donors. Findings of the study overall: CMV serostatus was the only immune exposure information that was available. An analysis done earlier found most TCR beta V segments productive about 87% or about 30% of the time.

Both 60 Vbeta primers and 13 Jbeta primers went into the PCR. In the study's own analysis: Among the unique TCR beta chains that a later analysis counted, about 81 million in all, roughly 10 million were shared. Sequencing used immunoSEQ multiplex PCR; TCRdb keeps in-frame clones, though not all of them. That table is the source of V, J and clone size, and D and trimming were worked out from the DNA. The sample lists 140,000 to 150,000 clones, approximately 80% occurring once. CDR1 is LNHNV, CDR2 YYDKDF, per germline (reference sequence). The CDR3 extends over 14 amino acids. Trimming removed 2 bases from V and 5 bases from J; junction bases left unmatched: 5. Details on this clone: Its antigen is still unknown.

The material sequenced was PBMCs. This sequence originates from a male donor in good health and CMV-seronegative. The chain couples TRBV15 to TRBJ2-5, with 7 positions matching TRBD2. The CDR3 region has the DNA TGTGCCACCAGCAGACTTGTCGGGGGGGAGACCCAGTACTTC. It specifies CATSRLVGGETQYF. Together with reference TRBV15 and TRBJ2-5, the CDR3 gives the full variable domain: DAMVIQNPRYQVTQFGKPVTLSCSQTLNHNVMYWYQQKSSQAPKLLFHYYDKDFNNEADTPDNFQSRRPNTSFCFLDIRSPGLGDTAMYLCATSRLVGGETQYFGPGTRLLVL.